The 23 T cell receptor beta chains below were found in one sample sequenced in a study of radiotherapy plus CTLA-4 blockade in lung cancer. Some clones are missing from TCRdb's copy, which holds only in-frame ones; the method was immunoSEQ multiplex PCR. Of about 62,000 clones in the sample, about 72% were seen once. The sequencing used peripheral blood, collected from a patient treated with radiotherapy plus ipilimumab. These receptors were taken from a human donor with non-small cell lung cancer who had a complete response to radiotherapy plus ipilimumab.

This rearrangement joins TRBV6-5 to TRBJ2-5; D is perhaps TRBD2 (6 bases). The CDR3 extends over 14 amino acids. V lost 0 bases to trimming and J lost 5 bases, with 10 bases between them. The germline V gene encodes CDR1 MNHEY and CDR2 SVGAGI. CDR3 nucleotides: TGTGCCAGCAGTTACTCGCGGGACCTGGAGACCCAGTACTTC. The encoded protein is CASSYSRDLETQYF.

The genes are TRBV28 and TRBJ1-3; the match to TRBD1 covers 7 bases. This CDR3 contains 16 residues. The germline V gene has CDR1 MDHEN and CDR2 SYDVKM. J was trimmed by 4 bases and V by 6 bases; bases with no gene match: 12. The CDR3 loop is CASRLTGDRRGNTIYF. CDR3 DNA sequence: TGTGCCAGCAGACTTACAGGGGACCGCAGGGGAAACACCATATATTTT.

The chain joins TRBV6-5 to TRBJ2-7; 13 bases line up with TRBD2. The CDR3 extends over 15 amino acids. Germline V gene sequence: CDR1 MNHEY, CDR2 SVGAGI. V shed 8 bases and J 4 bases; nucleotides not matched to a gene: 8. The CDR3 sequence: CASEGGLAGVYEQYF. CDR3 DNA: TGTGCCAGCGAAGGTGGACTAGCGGGGGTATACGAGCAGTACTTC.

The V gene is TRBV14, the J gene TRBJ2-7; 11 bases are a match to TRBD2. The CDR3 has 17 amino acids. V shed 4 bases and J 2 bases; nucleotides not matched to a gene: 10. Germline V gene lookup returns CDR1 SGHDN and CDR2 FVKESK. CDR3 nucleotide sequence: TGTGCCAGCAGCCGCCAATCCGGGACTAGCGGCGCCTACGAGCAGTACTTC. As protein: CASSRQSGTSGAYEQYF.

The chain uses TRBV25-1 and TRBJ1-5; D call uncertain. The length of the CDR3 is 13 residues. Between the trimmed V and J ends, which lost 7 bases and 0 bases, there was a span of 7 bases. The germline CDR1 and CDR2 sequences are MGHDK and SYGVNS. In nucleotides, the CDR3 is TGTGCCAGCACTGCGGATAGCAATCAGCCCCAGCATTTT. It translates to CASTADSNQPQHF.

A note on this clone: Germline and junction disagree at one end, which may indicate a read error. V and J are TRBV6-1 and TRBJ2-2, with a tentative D call TRBD2 (6 bases). The CDR3 spans 17 residues. Per germline, CDR1 MNHNS and CDR2 SASEGT. In nucleotides, the CDR3 is TGTGCCATCAGTGAGTCGGTGGGACTTAGGCAAGGCGGGGAGCTGTTTTTT. Its protein is CAISESVGLRQGGELFF.

This clone turned up a few times. The chain links TRBV7-8 to TRBJ2-7, with D maybe TRBD2 (5 bases). The CDR3 totals 14 residues. CDR1 is SGHVS, CDR2 FQNEAQ, per germline. V dropped 2 bases and J dropped 2 bases, with 10 bases sitting between them. The CDR3 sequence: CASSLPRGAYEQYF. The CDR3 DNA reads as TGTGCCAGCAGCTTACCCCGGGGTGCCTACGAGCAGTACTTC.

This clone was seen a few times. The V call is TRBV10-3, the J call TRBJ1-2, with D perhaps matching TRBD1 (5 bases). The ends were cut back, 0 bases at V and 4 bases at J, with 15 bases in the middle. The CDR3 extends over 16 amino acids. Per germline, CDR1 ENHRY and CDR2 SYGVKD. CDR3 nucleotides: TGTGCCATCAGTGAGTCAGGCGGGGGTTCCCCCTATGGCTACACCTTC. Protein sequence: CAISESGGGSPYGYTF.

The chain recombines TRBV5-5 with TRBJ1-6; 10 bases fit TRBD1. Germline V gene sequence: CDR1 SGHKS, CDR2 YYEKEE (reference sequence). The CDR3 is 14 amino acids. J was trimmed by 9 bases and V by 4 bases; bases with no gene match: 4. The CDR3 DNA follows: TGTGCCAGCAGCCTGGACAGGGGGAGTTCACCCCTCCACTTT. This gives the protein CASSLDRGSSPLHF.

In its sample, this clone is medium-sized. The V and J genes are TRBV28 and TRBJ2-7, with D possibly being TRBD2 (6 bases). CDR3 length: 14 amino acids. Trimming left V 1 base short and J 2 bases short, with 9 bases between. Germline CDR1 MDHEN, CDR2 SYDVKM. The CDR3 DNA reads TGTGCCAGCAGTTTATCGCGGGGTCCCTACGAGCAGTACTTC. Translation gives CASSLSRGPYEQYF.

The sample holds one count of this clone. J is TRBJ2-5 and V is TRBV5-1; 8 positions match TRBD1. The CDR3 runs 14 residues. Germline CDR1 is SGHRS and CDR2 is YFSETQ. V lost 3 bases, J lost 2 bases, and 3 bases stayed unmatched. The CDR3 sequence: CASSYTGGQETQYF. The CDR3 DNA follows: TGCGCCAGCAGCTATACAGGGGGACAAGAGACCCAGTACTTC.

The V and J genes are TRBV18 and TRBJ1-1, with D perhaps matching TRBD1 (5 bases). CDR1 and CDR2 (germline): KGHSH, LQKENI. The CDR3 totals 13 residues. V lost 5 bases, J lost 11 bases, and 18 bases lay in between. The CDR3 here is CASSDSQGKKAFF. The CDR3 DNA follows: TGTGCCAGCTCAGATAGCCAGGGAAAGAAGGCTTTCTTT.

As for this clone: Within the sample, other DNA sequences also encode this same CDR3. This chain joins TRBV5-1 and TRBJ1-1; D is perhaps TRBD1 (6 bases). Trimming shortened V by 2 bases and J by 1 base, and 6 bases separated the two germline ends. Per germline, CDR1 SGHRS and CDR2 YFSETQ. The CDR3 covers 13 residues. CDR3 nucleotide sequence: TGCGCCAGCAGCTTCAGGGGGAACACTGAAGCTTTCTTT. Encoded protein: CASSFRGNTEAFF. Drawing the rest from reference TRBV5-1 and TRBJ1-1, the complete variable domain is KAGVTQTPRYLIKTRGQQVTLSCSPISGHRSVSWYQQTPGQGLQFLFEYFSETQRNKGNFPGRFSGRQFSNSRSEMNVSTLELGDSALYLCASSFRGNTEAFFGQGTRLTVV.

This chain uses TRBV7-3 with TRBJ2-3, with a tentative D call TRBD1 (6 bases). CDR1 and CDR2 (germline): SGHTA, FQGTGA. This CDR3 region has 16 residues. Trimming pared 4 bases from V and 5 bases from J, leaving 19 bases between. CDR3: CASSSPGDGWGDTQYF. In DNA, the CDR3 is TGTGCCAGCAGCTCGCCAGGGGATGGGTGGGGAGATACGCAGTATTTT.

In nucleotides, the CDR3 is TGTGCCAGCAGTTACTCGGTCCAGGGATCGACTGAAGCTTTCTTT. It codes for CASSYSVQGSTEAFF. The chain recombines TRBV6-5 with TRBJ1-1; D perhaps matches TRBD1 (5 bases). The CDR3 length is 15 residues. CDR1 and CDR2 from the germline V gene are MNHEY and SVGAGI. V was trimmed by 0 bases and J by 5 bases, leaving 13 bases between them.

The chain's CDR3 is CASSSTGTGLREQYF. The DNA for the CDR3 is TGTGCCAGCAGCTCCACAGGGACAGGGCTACGCGAGCAGTACTTC. J is TRBJ2-7 and V is TRBV5-6; 9 bases map to TRBD1. Germline CDR1 and CDR2: SGHDT and YYEEEE. The length of the CDR3 is 15 residues. The ends lost 3 bases at V and 6 bases at J; junction bases unmatched: 10.

The gene calls are TRBV7-8 and TRBJ2-3; 9 bases fit TRBD1. The CDR3 is 16 residues long. Trimming cost V 4 bases and J 1 base; bases outside gene matches: 6. In germline, CDR1 is SGHVS, CDR2 FQNEAQ. The DNA for the CDR3 is TGTGCCAGCAGCTGGAACAGGGGGCAGCGCACAGATACGCAGTATTTT. Amino acid sequence: CASSWNRGQRTDTQYF.

Comments on this clone: The same CDR3 also results from other DNA sequences found in this sample. The genes are TRBV27 and TRBJ2-7; possibly TRBD2 for D (5 bases). V dropped 1 base and J dropped 4 bases, with 20 bases sitting between them. The CDR3 is 17 residues long. The germline V gene has CDR1 MNHEY and CDR2 SMNVEV (reference sequence). The CDR3 sequence: CASSLLTAGGTSYEQYF. Here the CDR3 DNA reads TGTGCCAGCAGTTTATTGACCGCAGGAGGCACGAGTTACGAGCAGTACTTC.

The V and J genes are TRBV7-2 and TRBJ1-3; TRBD1 matches 7 bases. CDR3 length equals 17 residues. CDR1 SGHTA and CDR2 FQGNSA come from the germline V gene. The ends lost 4 bases at V and 1 base at J; junction bases unmatched: 10. This CDR3 is CASSSQQQGISGNTIYF. The CDR3 bases are TGTGCCAGCAGCTCACAGCAACAGGGGATTTCTGGAAACACCATATATTTT.

This clone has only a few counts. The chain carries TRBV27 and TRBJ1-5, with a tentative D call TRBD1 (5 bases). Per germline, CDR1 MNHEY and CDR2 SMNVEV (reference sequence). The CDR3 has 14 amino acids. V lost 3 bases and J 0 bases, leaving 6 bases between the germline ends. In DNA, the CDR3 is TGTGCCAGCAGTTTCGGGGGTAGCAATCAGCCCCAGCATTTT. Amino acid sequence: CASSFGGSNQPQHF.

The gene calls are TRBV7-9 and TRBJ1-6, with TRBD1 identical over 7 bases. CDR1 is SEHNR and CDR2 is FQNEAQ in the germline V gene (reference sequence). With 5 bases clipped from V and 7 bases from J, the junction kept 8 bases outside the gene matches. The CDR3 spans 15 residues. The CDR3 bases are TGTGCCAGCAGCCGGGACAGCGGCAGGAATTCACCCCTCCACTTT. Its translation is CASSRDSGRNSPLHF. Drawing the rest from reference TRBV7-9 and TRBJ1-6, the complete variable domain is DTGVSQNPRHKITKRGQNVTFRCDPISEHNRLYWYRQTLGQGPEFLTYFQNEAQLEKSRLLSDRFSAERPKGSFSTLEIQRTEQGDSAMYLCASSRDSGRNSPLHFGNGTRLTVT.

The V gene is TRBV28, the J gene TRBJ2-7; no clear D gene. Germline V lookup: CDR1 MDHEN, CDR2 SYDVKM. This CDR3 is built from 15 residues. V was clipped by 2 bases and J by 0 bases, with 11 bases between them. The CDR3 loop is CASSLRFDNSYEQYF. CDR3 bases: TGTGCCAGCAGTTTAAGGTTTGACAACTCCTACGAGCAGTACTTC.

The J gene is TRBJ2-6, the V gene TRBV6-5; TRBD1 might be the D (5 bases). The V end lost 8 bases, the J end lost 4 bases, and 15 bases lay between the germline ends. This CDR3 region has 15 residues. Germline V CDR1 and CDR2: MNHEY, SVGAGI. CDR3 loop: CASQGENSGANVLTF. DNA for the CDR3: TGTGCCAGCCAAGGGGAAAATTCCGGGGCCAACGTCCTGACTTTC.